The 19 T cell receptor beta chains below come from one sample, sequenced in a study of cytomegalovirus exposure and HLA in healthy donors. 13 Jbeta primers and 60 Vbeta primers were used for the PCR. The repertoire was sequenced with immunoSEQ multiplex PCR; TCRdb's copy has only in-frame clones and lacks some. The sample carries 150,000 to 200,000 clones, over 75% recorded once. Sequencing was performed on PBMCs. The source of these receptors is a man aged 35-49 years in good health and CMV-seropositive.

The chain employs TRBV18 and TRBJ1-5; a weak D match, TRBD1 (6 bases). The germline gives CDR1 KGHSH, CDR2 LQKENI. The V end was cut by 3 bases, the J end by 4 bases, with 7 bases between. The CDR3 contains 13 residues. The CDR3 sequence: CASSPGQNQPQHF. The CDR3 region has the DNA TGTGCCAGCTCACCTGGACAGAATCAGCCCCAGCATTTT. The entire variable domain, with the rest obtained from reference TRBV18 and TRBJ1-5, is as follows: NAGVMQNPRHLVRRRGQEARLRCSPMKGHSHVYWYRQLPEEGLKFMVYLQKENIIDESGMPKERFSAEFPKEGPSILRIQQVVRGDSAAYFCASSPGQNQPQHFGDGTRLSIL.

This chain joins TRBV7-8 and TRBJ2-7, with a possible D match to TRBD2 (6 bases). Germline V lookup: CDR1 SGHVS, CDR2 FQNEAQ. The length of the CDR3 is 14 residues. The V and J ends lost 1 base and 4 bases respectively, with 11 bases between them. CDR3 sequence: CASSLGLALYEQYF. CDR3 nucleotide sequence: TGTGCCAGCAGCTTAGGGCTAGCGCTTTACGAGCAGTACTTC.

The CDR3 spells CASSQQREQYF. The CDR3 DNA is TGTGCCAGCAGCCAACAGCGGGAGCAGTACTTC. The V call is TRBV6-6, the J call TRBJ2-7; the D gene is possibly TRBD2 (5 bases). Germline V lookup: CDR1 MNHNY, CDR2 SVGAGI (reference sequence). The CDR3 length is 11 residues. The V gene lost 6 bases and the J gene lost 7 bases, with 10 bases spanning the gap.

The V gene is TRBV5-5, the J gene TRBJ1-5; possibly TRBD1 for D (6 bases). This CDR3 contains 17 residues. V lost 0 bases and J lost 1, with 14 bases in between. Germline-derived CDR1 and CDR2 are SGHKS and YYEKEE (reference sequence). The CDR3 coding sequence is TGTGCCAGCAGCTTGGGAGGATGGACAGAAAGCAATCAGCCCCAGCATTTT. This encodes CASSLGGWTESNQPQHF.

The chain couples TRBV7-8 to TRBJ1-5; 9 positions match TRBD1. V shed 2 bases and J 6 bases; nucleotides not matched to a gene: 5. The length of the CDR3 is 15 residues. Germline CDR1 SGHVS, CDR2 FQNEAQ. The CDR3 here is CASSLRDRGVQPQHF. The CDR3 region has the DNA TGTGCCAGCAGCTTACGAGACAGGGGGGTTCAGCCCCAGCATTTT.

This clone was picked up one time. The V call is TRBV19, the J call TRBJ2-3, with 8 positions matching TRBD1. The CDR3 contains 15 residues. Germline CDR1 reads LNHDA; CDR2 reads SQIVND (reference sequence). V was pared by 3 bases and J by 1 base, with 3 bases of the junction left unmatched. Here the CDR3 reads CASSIRGQGTDTQYF. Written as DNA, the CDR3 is TGTGCCAGTAGTATTAGGGGACAGGGCACAGATACGCAGTATTTT.

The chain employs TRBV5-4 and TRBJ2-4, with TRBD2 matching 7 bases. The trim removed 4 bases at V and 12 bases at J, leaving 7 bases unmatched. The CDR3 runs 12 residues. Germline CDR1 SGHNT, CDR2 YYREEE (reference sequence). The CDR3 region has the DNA TGTGCCAGCAGCGCCACTAGCGAGAGTCAGTACTTC. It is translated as CASSATSESQYF. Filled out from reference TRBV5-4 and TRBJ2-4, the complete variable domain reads ETGVTQSPTHLIKTRGQQVTLRCSSQSGHNTVSWYQQALGQGPQFIFQYYREEENGRGNFPPRFSGLQFPNYSSELNVNALELDDSALYLCASSATSESQYFGAGTRLSVL.

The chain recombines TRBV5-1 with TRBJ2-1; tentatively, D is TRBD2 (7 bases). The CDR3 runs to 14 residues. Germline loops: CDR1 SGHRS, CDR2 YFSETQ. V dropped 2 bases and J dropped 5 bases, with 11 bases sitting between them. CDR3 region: CASSFGGGDNEQFF. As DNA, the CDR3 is TGCGCCAGCAGCTTTGGAGGGGGGGACAATGAGCAGTTCTTC.

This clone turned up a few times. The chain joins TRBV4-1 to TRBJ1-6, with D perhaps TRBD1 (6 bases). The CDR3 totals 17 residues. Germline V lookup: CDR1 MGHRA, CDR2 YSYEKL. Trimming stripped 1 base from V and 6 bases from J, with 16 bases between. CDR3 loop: CASSQGVRTEVNSPLHF. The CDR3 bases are TGCGCCAGCAGCCAAGGGGTACGGACAGAAGTTAATTCACCCCTCCACTTT.

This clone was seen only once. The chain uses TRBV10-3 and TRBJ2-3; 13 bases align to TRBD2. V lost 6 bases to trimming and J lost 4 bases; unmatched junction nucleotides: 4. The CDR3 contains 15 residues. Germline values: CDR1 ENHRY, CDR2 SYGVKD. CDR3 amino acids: CAISETSGRPDTQYF. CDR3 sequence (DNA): TGTGCCATCAGCGAGACTAGCGGGAGGCCAGATACGCAGTATTTT.

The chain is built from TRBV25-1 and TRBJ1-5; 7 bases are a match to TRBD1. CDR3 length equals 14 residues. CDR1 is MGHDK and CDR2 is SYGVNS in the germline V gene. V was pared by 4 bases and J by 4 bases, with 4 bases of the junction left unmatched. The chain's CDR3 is CASSATGTNQPQHF. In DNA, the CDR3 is TGTGCCAGCAGTGCGACAGGGACAAATCAGCCCCAGCATTTT.

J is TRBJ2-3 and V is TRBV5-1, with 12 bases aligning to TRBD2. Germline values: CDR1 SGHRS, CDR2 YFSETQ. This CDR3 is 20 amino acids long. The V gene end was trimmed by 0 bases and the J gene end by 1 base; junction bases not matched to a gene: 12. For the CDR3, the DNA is TGCGCCAGCAGCTTGGCCCGGGCTAGCGGGAGGGAAGTCGGCACAGATACGCAGTATTTT. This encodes CASSLARASGREVGTDTQYF.

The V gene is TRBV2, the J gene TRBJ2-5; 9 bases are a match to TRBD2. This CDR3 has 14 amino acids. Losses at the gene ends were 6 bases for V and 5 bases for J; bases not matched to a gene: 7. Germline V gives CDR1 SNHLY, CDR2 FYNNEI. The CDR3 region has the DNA TGTGCCAGCAGGGATAGCGGGAGATTGGAGACCCAGTACTTC. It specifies CASRDSGRLETQYF.

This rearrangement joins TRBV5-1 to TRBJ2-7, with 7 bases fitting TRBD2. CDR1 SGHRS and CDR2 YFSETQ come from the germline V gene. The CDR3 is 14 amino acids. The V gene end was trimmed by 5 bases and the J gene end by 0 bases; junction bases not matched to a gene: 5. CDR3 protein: CASSGGGSSYEQYF. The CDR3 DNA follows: TGCGCCAGCAGTGGGGGGGGGAGCTCCTACGAGCAGTACTTC.

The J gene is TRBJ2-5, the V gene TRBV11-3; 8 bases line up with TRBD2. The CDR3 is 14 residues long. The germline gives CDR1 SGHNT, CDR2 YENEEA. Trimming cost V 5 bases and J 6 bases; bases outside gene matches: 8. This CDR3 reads CASSASGSPKTQYF. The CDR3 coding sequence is TGTGCCAGCAGCGCAAGCGGGAGCCCCAAGACCCAGTACTTC.

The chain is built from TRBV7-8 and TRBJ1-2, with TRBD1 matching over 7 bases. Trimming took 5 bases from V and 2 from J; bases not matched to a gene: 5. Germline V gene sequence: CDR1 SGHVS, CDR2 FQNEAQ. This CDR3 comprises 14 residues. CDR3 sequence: CASSARDRNYGYTF. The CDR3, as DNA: TGTGCCAGCAGCGCCCGGGACAGAAACTATGGCTACACCTTC.

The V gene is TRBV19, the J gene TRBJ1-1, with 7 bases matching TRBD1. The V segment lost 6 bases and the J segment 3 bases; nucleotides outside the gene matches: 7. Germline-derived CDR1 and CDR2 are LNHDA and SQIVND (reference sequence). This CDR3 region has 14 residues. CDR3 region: CASSRQGGYTEAFF. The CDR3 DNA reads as TGTGCCAGTAGCAGACAGGGAGGTTACACTGAAGCTTTCTTT.

The CDR3 loop is CASSPGTGQETQYF. The CDR3 bases are TGTGCCAGTAGCCCCGGGACAGGTCAAGAGACCCAGTACTTC. The V and J genes are TRBV19 and TRBJ2-5; 8 nucleotides align to TRBD1. V lost 6 bases, J lost 2 bases, and 5 bases stayed unmatched. The V gene's germline CDR1 is LNHDA and CDR2 SQIVND (reference sequence). The CDR3 runs to 14 residues.

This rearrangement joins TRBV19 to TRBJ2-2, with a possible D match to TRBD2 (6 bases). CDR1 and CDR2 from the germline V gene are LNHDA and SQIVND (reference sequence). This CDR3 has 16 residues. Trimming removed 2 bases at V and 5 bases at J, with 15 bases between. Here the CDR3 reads CASSIPRERITGELFF. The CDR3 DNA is TGTGCCAGTAGTATACCTCGGGAGAGAATAACCGGGGAGCTGTTTTTT.